This T cell receptor (beta chain) was captured in a study of spatial heterogeneity in lung cancer. Overall study findings and caveats: Quantities of ubiquitous and regional expanded TCRs paralleled ubiquitous and regional nonsynonymous mutations, respectively. Mutation tallies in tumors tracked expanded intratumoral alpha and beta TCR counts.

This clonotype was counted between two and nine times. No antigen is known for it. Sample time point: sample taken at primary tumor resection. Samples were donated by 72 untreated early-stage non-small cell lung cancer patients. Unsorted whole RNA of tumor, nontumor lung or frozen PBMC was sequenced. Every TCR cDNA molecule carried a tag that served as a unique molecular identifier. One entry per CDR3 protein, called by TCRdb with MiXCR from the 5' RACE reads. Of some 10,000 distinct CDR3 sequences listed, 12% were seen once; the top ten hold about an eighth. From germline, CDR1 is SQVTM and CDR2 ANQGSEA. V was shortened by 6 bases and J by 6 bases, with 15 bases between the two germline ends. The CDR3 is 12 amino acids.

This chain uses TRBV29-1 with TRBJ2-7; unclear D gene. This clonotype originated in a female donor with early-stage non-small cell lung cancer. The sequenced sample was lung tumor tissue, obtained at surgery. The CDR3 bases are TGCAGCGTGGTGGTAGGGCTCAGCGAGCAGTACTTC. It translates to CSVVVGLSEQYF.